This TCR beta chain stems from a study of radiotherapy plus CTLA-4 blockade in lung cancer. Regarding the study as a whole: Early blood T cell clone dynamics reportedly forecast response best, with interferon-beta.

TCRdb's copy holds only in-frame clones and misses some; the assay was immunoSEQ multiplex PCR. The sample has tens of thousands of clones; around four fifths are singletons. The CDR3 has 15 residues. V was cut by 1 base and J by 1 base, with 8 bases left in between. In germline, CDR1 is SGHNT, CDR2 YENEEA. In regard to this clone: Its antigen remains unidentified.

The chain couples TRBV11-3 to TRBJ1-5; D is undetermined. This receptor was obtained from a human donor with non-small cell lung cancer who had a partial response to radiotherapy plus ipilimumab. The starting material was peripheral blood, obtained from a patient treated with radiotherapy plus ipilimumab. The CDR3 spells CASSLGGGSNQPQHF. For the CDR3, the DNA is TGTGCCAGCAGCTTAGGGGGAGGAAGCAATCAGCCCCAGCATTTT. Full variable domain (remainder filled in from reference TRBV11-3 and TRBJ1-5): EAGVVQSPRYKIIEKKQPVAFWCNPISGHNTLYWYLQNLGQGPELLIRYENEEAVDDSQLPKDRFSAERLKGVDSTLKIQPAELGDSAVYLCASSLGGGSNQPQHFGDGTRLSIL.